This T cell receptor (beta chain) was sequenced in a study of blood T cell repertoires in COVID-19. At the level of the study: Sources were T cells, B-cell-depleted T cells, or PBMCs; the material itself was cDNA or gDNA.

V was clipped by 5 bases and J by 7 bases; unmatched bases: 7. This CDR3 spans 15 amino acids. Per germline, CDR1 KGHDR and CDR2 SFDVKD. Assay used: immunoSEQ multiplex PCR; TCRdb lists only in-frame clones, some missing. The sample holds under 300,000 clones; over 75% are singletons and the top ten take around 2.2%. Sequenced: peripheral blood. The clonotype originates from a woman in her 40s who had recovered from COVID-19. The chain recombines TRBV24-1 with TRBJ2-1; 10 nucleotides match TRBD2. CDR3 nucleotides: TGTGCCACCAGTGCGAGCGGGAGGGCCCAGAATGAGCAGTTCTTC. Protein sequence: CATSASGRAQNEQFF.